This TCR beta chain emerged from a study of CD8 T cells in ankylosing spondylitis. Study-wide results and caveats: Characteristic of ankylosing spondylitis blood, it appeared, was a TCR beta motif comprising eight highly homologous variants. A number of the motif variants had already been described in reactive arthritis synovial fluid and blood. From matched ankylosing spondylitis synovial fluid, disease-linked clones were reportedly recovered at significantly enriched levels.

With molecular barcodes, quantitative 5'-RACE was used to make the TCR beta libraries. Each CDR3 protein gets one entry after TCRdb re-called the 5' RACE reads with MiXCR. The repertoire holds some 450,000 distinct CDR3 sequences, with roughly 17% as singletons. As for this clonotype: The antigen remains undetermined.

The CDR3 consists of 18 residues. V was pared by 5 bases and J by 4 bases, with 13 bases of the junction left unmatched. The germline V gene encodes CDR1 SGHTA and CDR2 FQGTGA. This chain links TRBV7-3 with TRBJ2-2; TRBD1 agrees at 10 bases. This sequence originates from a male donor with ankylosing spondylitis. What was sequenced was blood, either unsorted or a sorted T cell fraction (not recorded which). CDR3 in amino acids: CASSQPRQGAGTTGELFF. DNA of the CDR3: TGTGCCAGCAGCCAACCGAGACAGGGGGCCGGGACCACCGGGGAGCTGTTTTTT.